This T cell receptor beta chain derives from a study of blood T cell repertoires in COVID-19. On the study more broadly: The cDNA or gDNA used as material had been derived from T cells, B-cell-depleted T cells, or PBMCs.

The germline V gene encodes CDR1 SQVTM and CDR2 ANQGSEA. This CDR3 is built from 14 residues. V dropped 8 bases and J dropped 4; count of bases not matched to a gene: 11. TCRdb keeps only in-frame clones here, not all; method: immunoSEQ multiplex PCR. In the table there are 95,000 to 120,000 clones, roughly 80% of which are singletons. Source material: peripheral blood. This sequence was found in a man aged 50 to 59 with acute or convalescent COVID-19. The rearrangement uses TRBV29-1 and TRBJ2-3; 8 bases are a match to TRBD1. CDR3 DNA sequence: TGCAGCACCAGACAGGGGATAAGAGCAGATACGCAGTATTTT. This gives the protein CSTRQGIRADTQYF.